A single sample gave rise to the 10 T cell receptor beta chains below, sequenced in a study of shared clonotypes between healthy human individuals. The repertoire was sequenced with immunoSEQ multiplex PCR; TCRdb's copy has only in-frame clones and lacks some. Of over a million clones in the sample, 98% were seen once. Sequenced material: naive CD4+ T cells sorted from blood. Subset denoted: CD45RA+ positively selected. These receptors came from a man younger than 40 in good health.

The genes are TRBV29-1 and TRBJ2-3, with D maybe TRBD2 (6 bases). CDR1 and CDR2 (germline): SQVTM, ANQGSEA. V was shortened by 4 bases and J by 2 bases, with 19 bases between the two germline ends. The CDR3 spans 16 residues. The CDR3 reads CSVVPLGGGYTDTQYF. The CDR3 nucleotides are TGCAGCGTTGTACCCCTAGGCGGAGGGTACACAGATACGCAGTATTTT.

This sequence joins TRBV2 and TRBJ2-3, with 7 bases identical to TRBD1. The germline V gene has CDR1 SNHLY and CDR2 FYNNEI. This CDR3 spans 14 amino acids. Trimming took 5 bases from V and 0 from J; bases not matched to a gene: 2. The DNA for the CDR3 is TGTGCCAGCAGTCAGACAGGGAGCACAGATACGCAGTATTTT. Translating gives CASSQTGSTDTQYF.

About this clone itself: This CDR3 fails to terminate in the conserved phenylalanine or tryptophan, so it likely reflects a read error. It is unclear where the CDR3 begins or ends on the DNA, so no DNA is shown, and the CDR3 is as TCRdb lists it. This chain connects TRBV20-1 to TRBJ1-2. The CDR3 is 8 residues long, counting both termini. In germline, CDR1 is DFQATT, CDR2 SNEGSKA (reference sequence). This CDR3 is CSAYIGGL.

The gene calls are TRBV5-1 and TRBJ2-3, with 12 bases aligning to TRBD2. Germline V gene sequence: CDR1 SGHRS, CDR2 YFSETQ. This CDR3 region has 16 residues. Trimming cost V 2 bases and J 3 bases; bases outside gene matches: 4. CDR3 sequence (DNA): TGCGCCAGCAGCTTCACTACTAGCGGGAGGACAGATACGCAGTATTTT. Amino acids: CASSFTTSGRTDTQYF.

To note about this clone: The sample holds other DNA sequences that translate to the same CDR3. This chain connects TRBV7-2 to TRBJ1-2; 7 bases are a match to TRBD1. The CDR3 spans 13 residues. Per the germline V gene, CDR1 is SGHTA and CDR2 is FQGNSA. V trimming: 5 bases; J trimming: 4 bases; junction bases outside the gene matches: 4. The CDR3, as DNA: TGTGCCAGCAGCCTGGACAGGACCTATGGCTACACCTTC. Protein product: CASSLDRTYGYTF.

The chain joins TRBV10-2 to TRBJ1-2; 7 bases are a match to TRBD1. The CDR3 totals 14 residues. The V and J ends lost 5 bases and 3 bases, in that order; junction bases with no gene match: 6. Germline V lookup: CDR1 WSHSY, CDR2 SAAADI. CDR3 nucleotides: TGCGCCAGCAGTTCCCCTCAGGGGGACTATGGCTACACCTTC. Its translation: CASSSPQGDYGYTF.

For this clone: At the DNA level, this CDR3 is encoded by other sequences in the same sample as well. V usage is TRBV5-1 and J usage is TRBJ2-3; D remains unclear. Germline CDR1 SGHRS, CDR2 YFSETQ. The CDR3 is 13 amino acids. V was shortened by 0 bases and J by 4 bases, with 6 bases between the two germline ends. This CDR3 is CASSLGAADTQYF. The CDR3 DNA follows: TGCGCCAGCAGCTTGGGCGCAGCAGATACGCAGTATTTT.

The V gene is TRBV5-5, the J gene TRBJ2-6; D possibly corresponds to TRBD1 (5 bases). Germline V CDR1 and CDR2: SGHKS, YYEKEE (reference sequence). With 0 bases removed from V and 0 bases from J, the gap between germline ends came to 7 bases. The CDR3 spans 16 residues. The CDR3 loop reads CASSLAQVSGANVLTF. Here the CDR3 DNA reads TGTGCCAGCAGCTTGGCACAGGTCTCTGGGGCCAACGTCCTGACTTTC.

The V and J genes are TRBV7-2 and TRBJ2-5; the D is unclear. CDR1 is SGHTA and CDR2 is FQGNSA in the germline V gene. The CDR3 length is 14 residues. Trimming took 1 base from V and 3 from J, leaving 9 bases between them. CDR3 DNA sequence: TGTGCCAGCAGCTTAGTTAGCAGGAAAGAGACCCAGTACTTC. Amino acid sequence: CASSLVSRKETQYF.

The V call is TRBV10-2, the J call TRBJ2-2, with 14 bases lining up with TRBD2. The germline V gene encodes CDR1 WSHSY and CDR2 SAAADI. CDR3 size: 16 residues. J lost 7 bases, V lost 4 bases, and 5 bases had no gene match. The CDR3 nucleotides read TGCGCCAGCAGTGGGACTAGCGGGGGGCCGGGCGGGGAGCTGTTTTTT. This translates into CASSGTSGGPGGELFF.